Here is one TCR beta chain with its context. Its target is unknown. In TCRdb, the reads were re-called with MiXCR into one record per CDR3 protein. The table shows about 770,000 distinct CDR3 sequences, with almost 30% occurring only once. These data come from a study of T cell repertoires in cytomegalovirus infection. CDR1 and CDR2 from the germline V gene are LGHNA and YSLEER. V gave up 9 bases and J gave up 2 bases, with 17 bases separating them. The CDR3 runs 15 residues. The sample here was cultured CD8+ T cells from PBMCs, taken from culture after CMV antigen stimulation. The source of this sequence is a human donor in good health (CMV status not recorded). Some clones in this sample may be carry-over from other donors' samples. This chain connects TRBV4-3 to TRBJ2-1; a weak D match, TRBD1 (6 bases). CDR3 nucleotides: TGCGCCAGTAGGCGGACAGACCGCCCCTACAATGAGCAGTTCTTC. It codes for CASRRTDRPYNEQFF.